This T cell receptor (beta chain) stems from a study of cytomegalovirus exposure and HLA in healthy donors (dated by TCRdb to 2015 to 2018). With respect to the entire study: An earlier analysis of some 620 of the donors reported approximately 280 Gb of sequence data and 117 million unique TCR beta sequences obtained from about 200 million T cells. Genome-wide SNP genotypes for about 65% of the 666 donors were used in a later genetic analysis, which treated that subset as a discovery cohort. Every repertoire in the discovery cohort had been generated on one and the same sequencing platform. Among 398 genotyped donors of the cohort, an average of approximately 240,000 unique TCR beta nucleotide sequences were sequenced per donor, roughly 18% of them non-productive. Around 320 gigabases of sequencing data and tens of millions of unique TCR sequences were included in an early release covering roughly 700 HLA-typed donors. The number of donors typed differed by locus, with roughly 629-640 for A, B, C, DRB1 and DQB1, around 500 for DQA1, about 610 for DPA1, and some 440 for DPB1. Roughly five DR-DQ haplotypes were handled as single units for association and clustering, since linkage in the cohort was strong. A later analysis re-examined previously published TCR beta repertoires from around 670 donors and added high-resolution HLA genotyping to investigate patterns of TCR occurrence. Donor age, sex, ethnicity and CMV serostatus were compiled alongside the repertoire data. The aim of the study was to test whether cataloging public T cell receptors could identify signatures of past pathogen exposure. Besides the first cohort of approximately 670 subjects, a separate validation cohort made up of roughly 120 different subjects was used. To predict cytomegalovirus infection status, the study brought together high-throughput TCR immunosequencing, statistical association of individual TCRs with disease status, and machine learning. HLA typing covered class I and class II loci at four-digit resolution. Among the approximately 400 genotyped donors, 75% to 90% belonged to the genetic ancestry cluster associated with self-reported Caucasian donors. An earlier analysis of about 620 of the donors applied high-throughput TCR beta sequencing to assess whether each TCR beta V gene segment acted as functional or pseudogenic. The T cell repertoires of about 700 subjects were profiled by immunosequencing and related to cytomegalovirus serostatus. Rather than drawing on any new phenotypic data, the later analysis identified candidate immune exposures from TCR beta sequences and the way those sequences occurred across donors.

General study outcomes and caveats: In a later genetic analysis, fewer N-insertions in productive TCRs were reported among donors in an Asian-associated ancestry cluster than the roughly 640-donor mean. Some IMGT-functional V segments, including TRBV6-2 and TRBV6-3, could not be distinguished by the 87-base-pair reads and were therefore excluded. Correlated functional status among segregating V segments might reflect linkage disequilibrium, but an unknown experimental factor could not be ruled out. The presence/absence analyses assumed that sequencing depth was roughly uniform across donors, and that assumption may not be true. The only immune exposure information available for the cohort was CMV serostatus. The classifier was reported to diagnose cytomegalovirus status with high specificity and sensitivity in both the original and validation cohorts. At a false discovery rate of 0.05, a later analysis linked some 17,000 TCR beta sequences to specific HLA alleles. Only TCR beta chains were sequenced in this cohort, and the absence of alpha or paired-chain data limited detectable features. In a later analysis, most CMV-associated TCR beta chains were found to appear HLA-restricted, with HLA associations seemingly driven largely by CMV exposure. In a later analysis, HLA-associated TCR beta chains showed more clonal expansion and lower generation probabilities than non-associated chains that were equally common. In a later genetic analysis, a missense DCLRE1C variant was associated with V-gene and J-gene trimming of TCR beta chains, and the association was replicated in an independent cohort. When HLA alleles, especially DR and DQ, strongly co-occurred, attributing TCR associations to individual alleles was difficult. Most TCR sequences were seen in very few donors, while some public TCRs were found in many individuals. According to a later analysis, TCR association rates differed among HLA loci, with DRB1 alleles showing the most associated TCRs and HLA-C alleles showing the fewest. Because counts were too low, roughly 17 rarely observed V segments, including chromosome 9 orphons, were left out of the earlier analysis of a few hundred of the donors. Because HLA typing was missing for some donors at each locus, association tests included only the typed subset. Broadly in line with IMGT annotations, most TCR beta V segments showed up in productive rearrangements about 87% or about 30% of the time in an earlier analysis of about 500 of the donors. The authors suggested that the approach could potentially be extended to other disease states and immunological phenotypes. A cluster of highly shared sequence variants was judged likely to represent a technical artifact of the sequencing pipeline. The study gave a list of some 150 TCR beta chains associated with cytomegalovirus. In a later analysis, several top co-occurrence clusters were reported to appear linked to parvovirus B19, influenza, CMV and Epstein-Barr virus. A further reported finding was that TCR beta sequences accurately predicted the HLA-A and HLA-B alleles for most subjects in the first cohort. In vitro tests confirmed that a few of the cytomegalovirus-associated TCR beta chains recognize cytomegalovirus antigens.

The cohort was made up of roughly 670 healthy bone marrow donors. At the time of sampling, all cohort members were nominally healthy, though unrecorded immune exposures were likely present. The donor tested CMV seronegative, placing the donor among the 350 or so seronegative members of the cohort. Each donor provided a peripheral blood sample, and peripheral blood mononuclear cells were used for TCR beta sequencing. The Qiagen DNeasy Blood Extraction Kit was used to extract genomic DNA from the blood cell samples. The germline V end is reduced by 0 bases and the J end by 4 bases; junction bases left unmatched: 4. CDR1 and CDR2, looked up from the germline V gene, are SGHRS and YFSETQ. Including the terminal cysteine and phenylalanine, the CDR3 comprises 14 residues. Here the CDR3 DNA is all that survives: 42 bases in frame from base 1. The library was generated by the immunoSEQ multiplex PCR assay. For the multiplex PCR, a mixture combining 60 forward primers for TCR Vbeta segments and 13 reverse primers for TCR Jbeta segments was used. Amplification of the CDR3 region of rearranged TCR beta genes was performed with a multiplex PCR assay on genomic DNA. The Illumina HiSeq System was used to sequence the amplified TCR beta libraries as 87-base-pair reads. The study's processing was this. In a later analysis, 80 million or so unique TCR beta chains were counted across the 650 to 750 repertoires, and roughly 11 million of these chains were shared by at least two donors. Raw reads were error-corrected and collapsed into unique sequences by a nearest-neighbor algorithm in which closely related sequences were merged to remove PCR and sequencing errors. V, D and J gene segments were assigned by aligning CDR3 sequences to IMGT reference sequences. For a sequence to be retained, a match of at least six nucleotides was required to both a V gene segment and a J gene segment. Rearrangements were classified as productive when the CDR3 lacked stop codons and remained in frame with V and J, and all other rearrangements were classified as non-productive. CDR3 was defined according to IMGT convention as the region running from the second conserved V-encoded cysteine to the conserved J-encoded phenylalanine. In an earlier analysis of approximately 500 of the donors, sequences lacking an unambiguous match to a single V gene segment were excluded. An earlier analysis of 500 to 600 of the donors classified V segments as functional when productive rearrangements were above 56.7% and as segregating when the standard deviation between donors was above 5%. To diagnose cytomegalovirus status from the catalog of TCR beta chain sequences, a statistical classification framework was built. V and J gene assignment, in a later analysis, came from comparing TCR nucleotide sequences with IMGT/GENE-DB human TR gene sequences. The TCRdist pipeline was used in a later analysis to assign CDR3 sequences and most-parsimonious VDJ recombination scenarios. In a later analysis, each TCR beta chain was defined by its CDR3 amino acid sequence together with its V-gene family, and reads lacking a unique V-gene family were excluded. As a way to deal with suspected cross-contamination and a sequencing artifact, a later analysis dropped nearly 600 nucleotide sequences that were highly shared and had low generation probability. In a later analysis, a clonal expansion index for each public chain was calculated from normalized within-repertoire ranks of inferred template counts. Generation probabilities in a later analysis came from a VDJ recombination model fitted to out-of-frame rearrangements, and those results were checked against IGoR. In a later analysis, TCR-TCR, TCR-HLA and TCR-CMV co-occurrence was scored with hypergeometric tests, and a repertoire-size bias correction was applied to TCR pairs. False discovery rates were estimated in a later analysis by permuting HLA or CMV assignments 20 times. In a later analysis, co-occurring TCRs were grouped with DBSCAN, and TCRdist sequence similarity was added when clustering was performed within HLA-allele-positive subsets. Co-occurrence clustering excluded repertoires with fewer than 30,000 or more than 120,000 public chains, plus five with anomalous nucleotide sharing. This is the immuneACCESS table as TCRdb keeps it, with only in-frame sequences that have V and J called. A part of the clones is gone; compared with another copy, unresolved V genes explain less than half, and the rest is unexplained. For V, J and clone size, that table is used; D and trimming come from the DNA. A total of around 170,000 clones appear in this sample, over 75% of them only once. The top ten clones comprise 0.5% to 0.55% of the sample.

This clone was seen a single time. What antigen it recognizes has not been identified. No much larger clone exists at a distance of one base, and base qualities are not known. The sequence was collected from a woman aged 50 to 60 in good health and CMV-seronegative. The V gene is TRBV5-1 and the J gene is TRBJ2-7; 7 bases in the middle match TRBD1. Material: PBMCs. CDR3 loop: CASSLEGQNYEQYF. The sequence in DNA is TGCGCCAGCAGCTTGGAGGGACAGAATTACGAGCAGTACTTC.